This TCR beta chain is from a study of T cell responses to AZD1222 COVID-19 vaccine. The CDR3 is 10 amino acids. The germline V gene encodes CDR1 MNHEY and CDR2 SVGAGI. Trimming shortened V by 8 bases and J by 5 bases, and 7 bases separated the two germline ends. Concerning this clone itself: Its antigen remains unknown.

Assay used: immunoSEQ multiplex PCR; TCRdb lists only in-frame clones, some missing. The sample yields roughly 120,000 clones, more than 75% seen once. Overall study findings and caveats: Spike was spanned by vaccine-associated CD4 TCRs, with dominance at 160-218 and 743-854. Donors, mostly white British, included more females; clonal diversity was possibly underestimated. Recipients of two AZD1222 doses showed rising Spike-specific TCR breadth and depth. Close to half of spike-specific TCRs reportedly recognize unmutated variant regions.

The material sequenced was peripheral blood, taken on day 0 of AZD1222 vaccination. The rearrangement uses TRBV6-5 and TRBJ2-7, with no clear D. The sequence was collected from an adult in good health. The CDR3 loop reads CASSLNEQYF. For the CDR3, the DNA is TGTGCCAGCTCTTTAAACGAGCAGTACTTC.